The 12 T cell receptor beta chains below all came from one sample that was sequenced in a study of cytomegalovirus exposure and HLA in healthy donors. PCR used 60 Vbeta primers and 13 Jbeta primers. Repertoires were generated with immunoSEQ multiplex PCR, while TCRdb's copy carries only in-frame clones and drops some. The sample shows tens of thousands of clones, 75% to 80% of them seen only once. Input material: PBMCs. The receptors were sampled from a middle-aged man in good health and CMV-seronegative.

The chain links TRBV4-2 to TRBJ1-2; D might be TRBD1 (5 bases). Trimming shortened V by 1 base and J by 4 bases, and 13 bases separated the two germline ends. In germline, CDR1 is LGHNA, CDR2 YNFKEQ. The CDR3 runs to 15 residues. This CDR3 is CASSQVGSGGYGYTF. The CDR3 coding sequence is TGTGCCAGCAGCCAAGTGGGCAGCGGGGGCTATGGCTACACCTTC.

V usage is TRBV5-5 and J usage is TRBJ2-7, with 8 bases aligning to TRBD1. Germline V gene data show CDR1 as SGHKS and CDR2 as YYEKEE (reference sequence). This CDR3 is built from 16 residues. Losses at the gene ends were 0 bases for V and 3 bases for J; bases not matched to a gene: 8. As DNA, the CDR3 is TGTGCCAGCAGCTTGGCTTACCAGGGGGCGAGCTACGAGCAGTACTTC. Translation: CASSLAYQGASYEQYF.

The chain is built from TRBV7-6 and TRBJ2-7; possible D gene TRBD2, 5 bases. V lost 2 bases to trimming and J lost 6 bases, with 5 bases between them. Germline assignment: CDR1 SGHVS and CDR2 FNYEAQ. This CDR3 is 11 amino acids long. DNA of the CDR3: TGTGCCAGCAGCTTACGGGGCGAGCAGTACTTC. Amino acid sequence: CASSLRGEQYF.

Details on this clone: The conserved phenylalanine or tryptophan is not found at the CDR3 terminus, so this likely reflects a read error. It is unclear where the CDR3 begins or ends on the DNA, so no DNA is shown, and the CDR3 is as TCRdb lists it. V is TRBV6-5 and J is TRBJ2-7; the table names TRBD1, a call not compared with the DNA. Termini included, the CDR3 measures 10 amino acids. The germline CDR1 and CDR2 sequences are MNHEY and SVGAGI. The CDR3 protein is CASSGQAHRH.

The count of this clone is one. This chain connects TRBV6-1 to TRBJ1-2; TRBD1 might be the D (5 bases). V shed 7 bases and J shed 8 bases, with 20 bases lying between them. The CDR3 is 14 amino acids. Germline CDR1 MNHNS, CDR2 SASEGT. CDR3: CASKPWGKAGGYTF. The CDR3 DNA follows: TGTGCCAGCAAACCCTGGGGCAAGGCCGGGGGCTACACCTTC.

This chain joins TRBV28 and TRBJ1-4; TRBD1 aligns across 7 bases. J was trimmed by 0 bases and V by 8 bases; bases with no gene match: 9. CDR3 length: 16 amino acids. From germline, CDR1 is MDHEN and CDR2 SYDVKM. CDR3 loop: CASGAGGKATNEKLFF. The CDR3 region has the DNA TGTGCCAGCGGTGCAGGGGGTAAGGCAACTAATGAAAAACTGTTTTTT.

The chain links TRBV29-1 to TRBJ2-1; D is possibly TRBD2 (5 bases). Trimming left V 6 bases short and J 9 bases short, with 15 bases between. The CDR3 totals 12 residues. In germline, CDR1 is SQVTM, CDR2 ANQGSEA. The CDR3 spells CSVAGRGLEQFF. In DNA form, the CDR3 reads TGCAGCGTCGCGGGCAGAGGGCTTGAGCAGTTCTTC.

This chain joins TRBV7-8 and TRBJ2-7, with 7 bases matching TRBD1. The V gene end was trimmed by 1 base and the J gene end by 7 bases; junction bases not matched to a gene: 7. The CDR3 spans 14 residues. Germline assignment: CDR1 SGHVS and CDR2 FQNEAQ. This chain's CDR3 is CASSLEGGRQEQYF. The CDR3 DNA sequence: TGTGCCAGCAGCTTAGAAGGGGGCCGACAGGAGCAGTACTTC.

The CDR3, as DNA: TGTGCCAGCAGCTTAAGTTGGACAATGAACACTGAAGCTTTCTTT. Amino acid sequence: CASSLSWTMNTEAFF. The chain joins TRBV7-2 to TRBJ1-1, with TRBD1 as a possible D gene (5 bases). Trimming left V 2 bases short and J 0 bases short, with 10 bases between. There are 15 residues in the CDR3. Germline loops: CDR1 SGHTA, CDR2 FQGNSA.

The chain's CDR3 is CASSQLDSLMAFF. The DNA of the CDR3 is TGTGCCAGCAGCCAACTTGACAGTCTTATGGCTTTCTTT. The chain carries TRBV14 and TRBJ1-1; tentative D call: TRBD1 (5 bases). The CDR3 has 13 residues. Trimming left V 2 bases short and J 11 bases short, with 15 bases between. CDR1 is SGHDN and CDR2 is FVKESK in the germline V gene.

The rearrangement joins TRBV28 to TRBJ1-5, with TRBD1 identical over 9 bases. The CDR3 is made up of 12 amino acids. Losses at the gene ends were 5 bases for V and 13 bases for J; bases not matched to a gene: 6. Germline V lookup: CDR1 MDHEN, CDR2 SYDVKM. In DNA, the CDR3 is TGTGCCAGCAGTCAAGACAGGGGGTCGCAGCATTTT. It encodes CASSQDRGSQHF.

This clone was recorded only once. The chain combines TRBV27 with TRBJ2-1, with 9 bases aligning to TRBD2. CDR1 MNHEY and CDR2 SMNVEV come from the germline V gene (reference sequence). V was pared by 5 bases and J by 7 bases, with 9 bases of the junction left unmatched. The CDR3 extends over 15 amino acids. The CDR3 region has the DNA TGTGCCAGCAGTCTTAGCGGGAGATGGAATAATGAGCAGTTCTTC. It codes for CASSLSGRWNNEQFF.